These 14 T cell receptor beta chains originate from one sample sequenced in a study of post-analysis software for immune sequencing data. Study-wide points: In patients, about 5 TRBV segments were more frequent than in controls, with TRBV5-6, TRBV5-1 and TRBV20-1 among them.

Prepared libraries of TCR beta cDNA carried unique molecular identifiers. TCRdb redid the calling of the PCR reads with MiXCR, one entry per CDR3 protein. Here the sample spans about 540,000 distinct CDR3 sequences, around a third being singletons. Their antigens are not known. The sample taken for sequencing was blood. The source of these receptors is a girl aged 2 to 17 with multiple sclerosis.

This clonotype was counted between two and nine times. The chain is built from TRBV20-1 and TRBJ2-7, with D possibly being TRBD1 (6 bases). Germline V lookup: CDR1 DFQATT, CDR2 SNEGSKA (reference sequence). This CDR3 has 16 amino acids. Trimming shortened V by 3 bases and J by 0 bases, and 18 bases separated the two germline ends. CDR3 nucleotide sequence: TGCAGTGCTAGGGCCTGGGGGCGGCAGAGCTCCTACGAGCAGTACTTC. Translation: CSARAWGRQSSYEQYF.

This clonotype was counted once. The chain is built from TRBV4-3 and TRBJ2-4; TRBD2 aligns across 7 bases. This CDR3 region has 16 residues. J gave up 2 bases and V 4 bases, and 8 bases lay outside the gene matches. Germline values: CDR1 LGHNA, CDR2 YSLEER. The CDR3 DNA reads TGCGCCAGCAGCCTCAACTGGGGGGGACCCAAAAACATTCAGTACTTC. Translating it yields CASSLNWGGPKNIQYF.

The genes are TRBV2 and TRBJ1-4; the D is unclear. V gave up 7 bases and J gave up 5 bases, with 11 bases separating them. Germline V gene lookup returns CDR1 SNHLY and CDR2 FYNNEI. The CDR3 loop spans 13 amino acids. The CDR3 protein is CASIMDGNEKLFF. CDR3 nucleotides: TGTGCCAGCATTATGGACGGGAATGAAAAACTGTTTTTT.

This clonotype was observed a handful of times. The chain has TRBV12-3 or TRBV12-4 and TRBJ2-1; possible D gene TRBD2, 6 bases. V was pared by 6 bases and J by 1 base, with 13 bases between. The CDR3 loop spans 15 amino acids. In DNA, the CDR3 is TGTGCCAGCAGACCCCTAGCGTTATCCTACAATGAGCAGTTCTTC. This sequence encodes CASRPLALSYNEQFF.

The CDR3 nucleotides are TGTGCCAGCAGTTTAACCGGGACAGGGCTGGGGGAGACCCAGTACTTC. This translates into CASSLTGTGLGETQYF. The rearrangement links TRBV28 to TRBJ2-5; 9 bases fit TRBD1. The V gene's germline CDR1 is MDHEN and CDR2 SYDVKM. The V gene end was trimmed by 2 bases and the J gene end by 5 bases; junction bases not matched to a gene: 9. CDR3 length: 16 residues.

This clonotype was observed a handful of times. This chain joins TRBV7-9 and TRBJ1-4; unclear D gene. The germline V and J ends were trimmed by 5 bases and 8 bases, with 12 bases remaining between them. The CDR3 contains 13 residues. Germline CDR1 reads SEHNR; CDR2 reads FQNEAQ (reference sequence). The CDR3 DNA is TGTGCCAGCAGCCCCCACACCGGGGAAAAACTGTTTTTT. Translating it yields CASSPHTGEKLFF.

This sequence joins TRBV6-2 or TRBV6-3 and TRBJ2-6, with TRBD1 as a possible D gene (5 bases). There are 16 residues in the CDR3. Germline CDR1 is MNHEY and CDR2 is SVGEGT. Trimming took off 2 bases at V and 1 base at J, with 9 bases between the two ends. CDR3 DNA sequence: TGTGCCAGCAGTTACCAGGCAGGGTCTGGGGCCAACGTCCTGACTTTC. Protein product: CASSYQAGSGANVLTF.

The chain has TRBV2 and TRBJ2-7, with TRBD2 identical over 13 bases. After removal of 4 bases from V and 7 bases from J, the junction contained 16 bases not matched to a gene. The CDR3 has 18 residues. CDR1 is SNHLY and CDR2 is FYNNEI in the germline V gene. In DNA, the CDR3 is TGTGCCAGCAGTGTACTAGCGGGGGGGCCGGGCTCCTACAATGAGCAGTACTTC. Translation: CASSVLAGGPGSYNEQYF.

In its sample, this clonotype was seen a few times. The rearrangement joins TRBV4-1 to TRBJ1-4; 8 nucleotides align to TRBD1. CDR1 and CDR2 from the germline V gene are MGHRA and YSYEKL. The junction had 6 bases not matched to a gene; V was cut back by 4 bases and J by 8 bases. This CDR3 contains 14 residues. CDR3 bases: TGCGCCAGCAGCCCGCAGGGGGCTGGGGAAAAACTGTTTTTT. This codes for CASSPQGAGEKLFF.

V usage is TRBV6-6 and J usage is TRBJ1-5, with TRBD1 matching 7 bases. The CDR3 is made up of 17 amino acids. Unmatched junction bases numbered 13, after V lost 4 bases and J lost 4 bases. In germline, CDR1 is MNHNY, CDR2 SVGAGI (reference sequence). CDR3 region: CASSSLPTGTANQPQHF. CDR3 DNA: TGTGCCAGCAGTTCCCTACCGACCGGGACAGCGAATCAGCCCCAGCATTTT.

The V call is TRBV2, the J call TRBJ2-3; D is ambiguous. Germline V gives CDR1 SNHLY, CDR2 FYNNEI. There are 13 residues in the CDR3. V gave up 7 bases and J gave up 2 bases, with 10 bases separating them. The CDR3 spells CASKGSITDTQYF. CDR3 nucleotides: TGTGCCAGCAAGGGCAGCATCACAGATACGCAGTATTTT. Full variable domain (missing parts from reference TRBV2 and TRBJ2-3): EPEVTQTPSHQVTQMGQEVILRCVPISNHLYFYWYRQILGQKVEFLVSFYNNEISEKSEIFDDQFSVERPDGSNFTLKIRSTKLEDSAMYFCASKGSITDTQYFGPGTRLTVL.

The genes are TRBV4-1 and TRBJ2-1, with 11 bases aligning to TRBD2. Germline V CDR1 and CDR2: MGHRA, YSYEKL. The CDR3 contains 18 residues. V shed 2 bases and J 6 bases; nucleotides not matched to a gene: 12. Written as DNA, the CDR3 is TGCGCCAGCAGCCAAAGTAGCGGGGGGGTCTCATATGGCAATGAGCAGTTCTTC. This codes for CASSQSSGGVSYGNEQFF.

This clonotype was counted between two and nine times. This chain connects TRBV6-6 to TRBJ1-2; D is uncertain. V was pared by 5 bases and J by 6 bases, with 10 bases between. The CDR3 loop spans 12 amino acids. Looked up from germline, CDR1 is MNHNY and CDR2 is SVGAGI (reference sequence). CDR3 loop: CASSGLSDGYTF. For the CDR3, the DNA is TGTGCCAGCAGTGGACTATCGGATGGCTACACCTTC.

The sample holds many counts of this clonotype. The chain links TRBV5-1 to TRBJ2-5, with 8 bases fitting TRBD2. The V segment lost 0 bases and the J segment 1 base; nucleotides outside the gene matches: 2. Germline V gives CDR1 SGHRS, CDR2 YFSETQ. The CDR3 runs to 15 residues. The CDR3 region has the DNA TGCGCCAGCAGCTTGGTGCGGGGGGCCCAAGAGACCCAGTACTTC. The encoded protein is CASSLVRGAQETQYF.